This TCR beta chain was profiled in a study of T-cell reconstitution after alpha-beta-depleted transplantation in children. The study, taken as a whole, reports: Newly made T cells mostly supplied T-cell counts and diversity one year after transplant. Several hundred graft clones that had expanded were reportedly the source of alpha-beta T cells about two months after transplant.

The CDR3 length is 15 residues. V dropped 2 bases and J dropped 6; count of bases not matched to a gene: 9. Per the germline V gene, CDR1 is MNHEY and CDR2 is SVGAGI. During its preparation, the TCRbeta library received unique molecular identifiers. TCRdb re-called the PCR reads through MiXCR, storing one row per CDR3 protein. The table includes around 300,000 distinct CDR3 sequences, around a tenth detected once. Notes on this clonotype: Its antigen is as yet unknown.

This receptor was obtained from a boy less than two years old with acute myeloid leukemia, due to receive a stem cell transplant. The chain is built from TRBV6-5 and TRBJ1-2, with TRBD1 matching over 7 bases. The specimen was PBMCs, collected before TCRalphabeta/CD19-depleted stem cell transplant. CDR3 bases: TGTGCCAGCAGTTACCAGTTCCTAGGACAGGATGGCTACACCTTC. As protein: CASSYQFLGQDGYTF.